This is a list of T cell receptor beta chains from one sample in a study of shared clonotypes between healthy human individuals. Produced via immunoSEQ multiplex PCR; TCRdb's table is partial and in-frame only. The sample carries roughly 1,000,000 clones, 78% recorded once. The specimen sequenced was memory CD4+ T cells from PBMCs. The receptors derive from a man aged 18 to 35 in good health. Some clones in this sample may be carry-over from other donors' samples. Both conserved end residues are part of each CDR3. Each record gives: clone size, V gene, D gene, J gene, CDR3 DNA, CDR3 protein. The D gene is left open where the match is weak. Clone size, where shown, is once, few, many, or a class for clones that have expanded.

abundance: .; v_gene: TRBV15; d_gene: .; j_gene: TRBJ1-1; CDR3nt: TGTGCCACCAGGGGCGGAGGGGCGGGTGACACTGAAGCTTTCTTT; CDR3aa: CATRGGGAGDTEAFF
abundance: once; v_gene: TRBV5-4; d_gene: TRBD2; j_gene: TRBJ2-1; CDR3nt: TGTGCCAGCAGCCTTTGGACTAGCGGAGCATACAATGAGCAGTTCTTC; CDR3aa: CASSLWTSGAYNEQFF
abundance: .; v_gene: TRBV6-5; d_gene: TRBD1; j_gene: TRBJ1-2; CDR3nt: TGTGCCAGCAGCCGGACAGGGCCGAATGGCTACACCTTC; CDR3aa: CASSRTGPNGYTF
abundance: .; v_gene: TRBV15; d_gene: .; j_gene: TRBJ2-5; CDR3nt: TGTGCCACCAGCAGAGGAGGAGCCGGGGAGACCCAGTACTTC; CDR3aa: CATSRGGAGETQYF
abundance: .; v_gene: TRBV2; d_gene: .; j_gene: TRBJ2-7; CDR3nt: TGTGCCAGCACTAGGGACCGTAGATACGAGCAGTACTTC; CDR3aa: CASTRDRRYEQYF
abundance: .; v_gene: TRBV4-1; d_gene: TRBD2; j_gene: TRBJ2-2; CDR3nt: TGCGCCAGCAGCCAGACAGGCCTTCGTCTGTGGACTAGCGGGAACACCGGGGAGCTGTTTTTT; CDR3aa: CASSQTGLRLWTSGNTGELFF
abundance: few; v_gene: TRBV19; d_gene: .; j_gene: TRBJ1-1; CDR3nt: TGTGCCAGTAGTTTCTTGAACACTGAAGCTTTCTTT; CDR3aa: CASSFLNTEAFF
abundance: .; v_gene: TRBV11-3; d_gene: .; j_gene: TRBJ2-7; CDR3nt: TGTGCCAGCAGCTTGGGGCAGAACTACGAGCAGTACTTC; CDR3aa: CASSLGQNYEQYF
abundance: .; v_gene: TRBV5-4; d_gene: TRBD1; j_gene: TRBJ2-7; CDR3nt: TGTGCCAGCATATCCGACAGGGGGCACGAGCAGTACTTC; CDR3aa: CASISDRGHEQYF
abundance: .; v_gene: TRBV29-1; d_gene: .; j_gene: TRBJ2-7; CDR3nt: TGCAGCGTTGAATCGGGGGACAACGAGCAGTACTTC; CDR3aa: CSVESGDNEQYF
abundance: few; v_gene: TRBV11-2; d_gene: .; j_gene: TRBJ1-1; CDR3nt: TGTGCCAGCAGCCAATTTCTGGAGGACACTGAAGCTTTCTTT; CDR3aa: CASSQFLEDTEAFF
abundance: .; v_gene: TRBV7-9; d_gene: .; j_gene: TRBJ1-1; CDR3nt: TGTGCCAGCAGCTTAAAAGTGAACACTGAAGCTTTCTTT; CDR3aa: CASSLKVNTEAFF
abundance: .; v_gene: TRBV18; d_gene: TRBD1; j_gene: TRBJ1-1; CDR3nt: TGTGCCAGCTCACCTCTGGGACAGTCTGAAGCTTTCTTT; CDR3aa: CASSPLGQSEAFF
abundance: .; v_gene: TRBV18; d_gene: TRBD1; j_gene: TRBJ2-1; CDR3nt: TGTGCCAGCTCACCGGGGACAGGGGATGAGCAGTTCTTC; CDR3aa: CASSPGTGDEQFF
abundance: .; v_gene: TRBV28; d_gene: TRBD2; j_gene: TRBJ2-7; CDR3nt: TGTGCCAGCAGCCGGGGGGGCCCGGGGTACGAGCAGTACTTC; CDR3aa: CASSRGGPGYEQYF
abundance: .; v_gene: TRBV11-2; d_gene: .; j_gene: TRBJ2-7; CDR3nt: TGTGCCAGCAGCCCGAGCAGACGGCCTGGAGAGCAGTACTTC; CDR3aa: CASSPSRRPGEQYF
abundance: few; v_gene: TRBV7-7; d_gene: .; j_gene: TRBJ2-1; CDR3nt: TGTGCCAGCAGCTTAGAAGGTCCAACGGGACACTACAATGAGCAGTTCTTC; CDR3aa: CASSLEGPTGHYNEQFF
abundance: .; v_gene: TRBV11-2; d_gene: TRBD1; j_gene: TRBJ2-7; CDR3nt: TGTGCCAGCACCTCGGACAGGTTCTCCTACGAGCAGTACTTC; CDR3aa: CASTSDRFSYEQYF
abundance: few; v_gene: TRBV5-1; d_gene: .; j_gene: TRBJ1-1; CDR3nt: TGCGCCAGCAGCTTGGAGGTGGACACCTACACTGAAGCTTTCTTT; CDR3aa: CASSLEVDTYTEAFF
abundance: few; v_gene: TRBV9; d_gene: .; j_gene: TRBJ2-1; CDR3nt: TGTGCCAGCAGCGTAGGAGGGGCCAGCTCCTACAATGAGCAGTTCTTC; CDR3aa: CASSVGGASSYNEQFF
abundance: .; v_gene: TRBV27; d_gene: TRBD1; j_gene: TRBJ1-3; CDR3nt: TGTGCCAGCAGTTTACGGACAGGGGTAGGAAACACCATATATTTT; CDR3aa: CASSLRTGVGNTIYF
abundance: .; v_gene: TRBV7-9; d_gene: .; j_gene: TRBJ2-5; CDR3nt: TGTGCCAGCAGCCCCCTCCGCCCCACAGGGACAAGATTCCGCGAGACCCAGTACTTC; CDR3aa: CASSPLRPTGTRFRETQYF
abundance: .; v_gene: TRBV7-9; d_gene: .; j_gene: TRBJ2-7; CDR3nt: TGTGCCAGCAGCTTCGGGCTTTACGAGCAGTACTTC; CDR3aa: CASSFGLYEQYF
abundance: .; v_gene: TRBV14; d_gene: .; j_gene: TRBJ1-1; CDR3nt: TGTGCCAGCAGCCAAGATTTAGGGACGGTGAACACTGAAGCTTTCTTT; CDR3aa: CASSQDLGTVNTEAFF
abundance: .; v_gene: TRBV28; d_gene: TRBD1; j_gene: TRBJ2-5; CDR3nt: TGTGCCAGCAGTTCCGGGACAGGGAGGTGGGAGACCCAGTACTTC; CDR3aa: CASSSGTGRWETQYF
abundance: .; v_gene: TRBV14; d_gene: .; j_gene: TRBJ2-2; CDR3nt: TGTGCCAGCAACACGCAGGGGTGGTCCGGGGAGCTGTTTTTT; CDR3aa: CASNTQGWSGELFF
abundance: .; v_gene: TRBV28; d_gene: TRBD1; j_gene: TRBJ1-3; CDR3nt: TGTGCCAGCAGTACTCCGGGACAGGGGGAAACCATATATTTT; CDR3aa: CASSTPGQGETIYF
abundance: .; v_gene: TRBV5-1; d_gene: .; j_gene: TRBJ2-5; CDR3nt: TGCGCCAGCAGCCAACTCCCGGGACAAAGGGAGACCCAGTACTTC; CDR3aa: CASSQLPGQRETQYF
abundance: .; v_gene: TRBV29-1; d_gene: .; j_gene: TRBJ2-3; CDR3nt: TGCAGCGTCGATCAAGGCGCCCGAGGGGATACGCAGTATTTT; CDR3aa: CSVDQGARGDTQYF
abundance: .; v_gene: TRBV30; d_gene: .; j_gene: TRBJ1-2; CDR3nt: TGTGCCTGGAACCTCGCAGGGCCGCGCTATGGCTACACCTTC; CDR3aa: CAWNLAGPRYGYTF
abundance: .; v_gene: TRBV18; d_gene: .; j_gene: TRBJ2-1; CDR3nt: TGTGCCAGCTCACCACCTTTCTGGGAATCCCGCTCCTACAATGAGCAGTTCTTC; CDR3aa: CASSPPFWESRSYNEQFF
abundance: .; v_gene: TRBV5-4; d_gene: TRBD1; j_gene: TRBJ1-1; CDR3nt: TGTGCCAGCAGCGTGGACAGGTCGAACACTGAAGCTTTCTTT; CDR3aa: CASSVDRSNTEAFF
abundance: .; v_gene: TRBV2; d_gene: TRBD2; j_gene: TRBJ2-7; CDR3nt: TGTGCCAGCAGCGCCGCTAGCGGGCTCACCTACGAGCAGTACTTC; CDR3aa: CASSAASGLTYEQYF
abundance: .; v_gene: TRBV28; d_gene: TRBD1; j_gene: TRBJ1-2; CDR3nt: TGTGCCAGCAGTCTGCCACCGACAGGGAGCTATGGCTACACCTTC; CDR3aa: CASSLPPTGSYGYTF
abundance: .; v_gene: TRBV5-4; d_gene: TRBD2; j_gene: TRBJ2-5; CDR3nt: TGTGCCAGCAGCCCACCCGGGACTAGCGGGAGGGTAGAGACCCAGTACTTC; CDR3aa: CASSPPGTSGRVETQYF
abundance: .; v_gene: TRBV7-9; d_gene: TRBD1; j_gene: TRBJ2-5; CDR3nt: TGTGCCAGCAGCTTCTTACAGGGGCAAGAGACCCAGTACTTC; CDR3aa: CASSFLQGQETQYF
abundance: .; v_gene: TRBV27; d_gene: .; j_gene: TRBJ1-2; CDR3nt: TGTGCCAGCAGTTTAACGGACTCAGCTCCGAACTACACCTTC; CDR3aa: CASSLTDSAPNYTF
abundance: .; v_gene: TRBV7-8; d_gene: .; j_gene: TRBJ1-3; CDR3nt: TGTGCCAGCAGCTTAGCGGTCTCTGGAAACACCATATATTTT; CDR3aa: CASSLAVSGNTIYF
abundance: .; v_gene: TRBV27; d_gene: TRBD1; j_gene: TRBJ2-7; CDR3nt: TGTGCCAGCCGCCGGGACAGGACCTACGAGCAGTACTTC; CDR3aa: CASRRDRTYEQYF
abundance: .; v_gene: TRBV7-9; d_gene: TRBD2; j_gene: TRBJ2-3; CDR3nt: TGTGCCAGCAGCCCGTTAGCGGGAGGGCCCGCAGATACGCAGTATTTT; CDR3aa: CASSPLAGGPADTQYF
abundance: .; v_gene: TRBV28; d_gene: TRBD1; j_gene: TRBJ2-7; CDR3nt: TGTGCCAGCGTCGGGACAGGGGGCTCCTACGAGCAGTACTTC; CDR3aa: CASVGTGGSYEQYF
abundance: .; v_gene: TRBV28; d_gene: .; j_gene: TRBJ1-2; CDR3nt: TGTGCCAGCAGTTTAAGTTTGCAGGGTTCCTACTATGGCTACACCTTC; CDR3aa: CASSLSLQGSYYGYTF
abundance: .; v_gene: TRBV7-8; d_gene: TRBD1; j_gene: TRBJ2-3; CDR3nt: TGTGCCAGCAGCCCCGGACAGGGAGGAGATACGCAGTATTTT; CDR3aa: CASSPGQGGDTQYF
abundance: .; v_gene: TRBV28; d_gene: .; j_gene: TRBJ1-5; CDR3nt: TGTGCCAGCAGTTCCACCGGGCCAACCAAGCGTTATAGCAATCAGCCCCAGCATTTT; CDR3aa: CASSSTGPTKRYSNQPQHF
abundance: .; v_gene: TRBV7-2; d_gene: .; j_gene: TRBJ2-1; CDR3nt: TGTGCCAGCAGCCCTGCTGGACATACCAACTACAATGAGCAGTTCTTC; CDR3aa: CASSPAGHTNYNEQFF
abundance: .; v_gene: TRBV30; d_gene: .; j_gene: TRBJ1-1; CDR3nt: TGTGCCTGGTTACGGCCCGGGGGAAACACTGAAGCTTTCTTT; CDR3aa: CAWLRPGGNTEAFF
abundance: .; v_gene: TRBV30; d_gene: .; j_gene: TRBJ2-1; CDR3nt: TGTGCCTGGACAGGGCAGGGTGCTAATGAGCAGTTCTTC; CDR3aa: CAWTGQGANEQFF
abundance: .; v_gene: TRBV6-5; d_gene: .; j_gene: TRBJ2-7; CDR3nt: TGTGCCAGCAGCCCCTCTTGGGCAGGGACCTACGAGCAGTACTTC; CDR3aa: CASSPSWAGTYEQYF
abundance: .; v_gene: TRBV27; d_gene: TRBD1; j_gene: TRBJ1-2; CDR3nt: TGTGCCAGCAGTTCACAGACAGGGAACTATGGCTACACCTTC; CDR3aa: CASSSQTGNYGYTF